What follows are 27 T cell receptor beta chains derived from one specimen sequenced in a study of T cell responses to AZD1222 COVID-19 vaccine. Assay: immunoSEQ multiplex PCR; the TCRdb copy retains only in-frame clones and omits some. The repertoire holds some 58,000 clones, more than 75% seen once, with roughly 4.9% in the top ten. Sequenced here: peripheral blood, sampled 28 days after the second AZD1222 dose. The receptors here all came from an adult who received the AZD1222 COVID-19 vaccine.

The chain is built from TRBV2 and TRBJ1-5; possible D gene TRBD1, 6 bases. This CDR3 is built from 13 residues. Germline V lookup: CDR1 SNHLY, CDR2 FYNNEI. V was cut by 6 bases and J by 7 bases, with 13 bases left in between. In DNA, the CDR3 is TGTGCCAGCAGGGTAGAGGGGGGCCAGCCCCAGCATTTT. It yields the protein CASRVEGGQPQHF.

The chain carries TRBV6-2 or TRBV6-3 and TRBJ2-3; 9 bases are a match to TRBD1. The germline CDR1 and CDR2 sequences are MNHEY and SVGEGT. Trimming removed 5 bases from V and 6 bases from J; junction bases left unmatched: 0. This CDR3 region has 12 residues. CDR3 sequence reads: CASSDRGDTQYF. CDR3 nucleotides: TGTGCCAGCAGTGACAGGGGGGATACGCAGTATTTT.

The gene calls are TRBV7-2 and TRBJ2-5; 12 bases are a match to TRBD2. In germline, CDR1 is SGHTA, CDR2 FQGNSA. V shed 0 bases, J shed 4 bases, and the junction held 3 bases outside the gene matches. This CDR3 is 16 amino acids long. CDR3 coding DNA: TGTGCCAGCAGCTTAGCTAAACTAGCGGGAGGAGAGACCCAGTACTTC. This sequence encodes CASSLAKLAGGETQYF.

This clone was seen a single time. The rearrangement links TRBV7-2 to TRBJ2-1; 7 nucleotides agree with TRBD1. Germline trimming cut 4 bases from V and 6 bases from J; bases unmatched to any gene: 9. Germline CDR1 is SGHTA and CDR2 is FQGNSA. This CDR3 contains 15 residues. CDR3 amino acids: CASSSDRELVNEQFF. CDR3 DNA: TGTGCCAGCAGCTCCGACAGGGAGTTGGTCAATGAGCAGTTCTTC.

For the CDR3, the DNA is TGTGCCAGCAGCTTTGAGGGGCTCAAAAATTCACCCCTCCACTTT. This gives the protein CASSFEGLKNSPLHF. The chain links TRBV5-6 to TRBJ1-6; D is perhaps TRBD1 (5 bases). Germline V gene sequence: CDR1 SGHDT, CDR2 YYEEEE. This CDR3 is built from 15 residues. V lost 2 bases, J lost 7 bases, and 13 bases lay in between. The full variable domain, its missing parts supplied by reference TRBV5-6 and TRBJ1-6, is DAGVTQSPTHLIKTRGQQVTLRCSPKSGHDTVSWYQQALGQGPQFIFQYYEEEERQRGNFPDRFSGHQFPNYSSELNVNALLLGDSALYLCASSFEGLKNSPLHFGNGTRLTVT.

The rearrangement joins TRBV10-3 to TRBJ1-2; 8 nucleotides line up with TRBD1. The junction had 5 bases not matched to a gene; V was cut back by 3 bases and J by 8 bases. Germline values: CDR1 ENHRY, CDR2 SYGVKD. The CDR3 totals 13 residues. CDR3 in amino acids: CAISDRQGSGYTF. CDR3 bases: TGTGCCATCAGTGACCGACAGGGGAGCGGCTACACCTTC.

This clone was found a few times. The chain combines TRBV5-1 with TRBJ1-1; 9 bases align to TRBD1. The germline CDR1 and CDR2 sequences are SGHRS and YFSETQ. The trim removed 6 bases at V and 2 bases at J, leaving 2 bases unmatched. This CDR3 region has 13 residues. The DNA of the CDR3 is TGCGCCAGCATGGGACAGGGAAACACTGAAGCTTTCTTT. It encodes CASMGQGNTEAFF. The whole variable domain, filled in from reference TRBV5-1 and TRBJ1-1, reads KAGVTQTPRYLIKTRGQQVTLSCSPISGHRSVSWYQQTPGQGLQFLFEYFSETQRNKGNFPGRFSGRQFSNSRSEMNVSTLELGDSALYLCASMGQGNTEAFFGQGTRLTVV.

The chain links TRBV5-1 to TRBJ1-1, with 8 positions matching TRBD1. The junction had 2 bases not matched to a gene; V was cut back by 6 bases and J by 1 base. Germline values: CDR1 SGHRS, CDR2 YFSETQ. The CDR3 runs 13 residues. CDR3 nucleotide sequence: TGCGCCAGCACCGGGACAGGGAACACTGAAGCTTTCTTT. Translating gives CASTGTGNTEAFF.

The chain combines TRBV5-1 with TRBJ2-2; 7 bases line up with TRBD1. CDR3 length equals 15 residues. Germline assignment: CDR1 SGHRS and CDR2 YFSETQ. Trimming cost V 0 bases and J 3 bases; bases outside gene matches: 2. CDR3 residues: CASSLATGDTGELFF. The CDR3 DNA sequence: TGCGCCAGCAGCTTGGCAACAGGGGACACCGGGGAGCTGTTTTTT.

CDR3 sequence reads: CASSLEGLARNSPLHF. The CDR3 region has the DNA TGTGCCAGCAGCTTGGAGGGGCTCGCAAGGAATTCACCCCTCCACTTT. This sequence joins TRBV5-4 and TRBJ1-6; D is possibly TRBD1 (5 bases). Looked up from germline, CDR1 is SGHNT and CDR2 is YYREEE (reference sequence). V shed 0 bases and J shed 7 bases, with 14 bases lying between them. This CDR3 spans 16 amino acids. Supplemented by reference TRBV5-4 and TRBJ1-6, the full variable domain reads ETGVTQSPTHLIKTRGQQVTLRCSSQSGHNTVSWYQQALGQGPQFIFQYYREEENGRGNFPPRFSGLQFPNYSSELNVNALELDDSALYLCASSLEGLARNSPLHFGNGTRLTVT.

This rearrangement joins TRBV7-9 to TRBJ2-5; perhaps D is TRBD1 or TRBD2 (5 bases each). The germline V gene has CDR1 SEHNR and CDR2 FQNEAQ (reference sequence). V lost 4 bases and J 1 base, leaving 16 bases between the germline ends. The CDR3 length is 16 residues. CDR3 sequence reads: CASSSPGIRGQETQYF. For the CDR3, the DNA is TGTGCCAGCAGCTCTCCAGGGATACGGGGCCAAGAGACCCAGTACTTC. Full variable domain (missing parts from reference TRBV7-9 and TRBJ2-5): DTGVSQNPRHKITKRGQNVTFRCDPISEHNRLYWYRQTLGQGPEFLTYFQNEAQLEKSRLLSDRFSAERPKGSFSTLEIQRTEQGDSAMYLCASSSPGIRGQETQYFGPGTRLLVL.

The rearrangement links TRBV5-1 to TRBJ2-3; D assignment may be TRBD1 or TRBD2 (6 bases each). This CDR3 comprises 16 residues. Germline V gene data show CDR1 as SGHRS and CDR2 as YFSETQ. V was clipped by 0 bases and J by 3 bases, with 14 bases between them. CDR3 sequence reads: CASSLGGRGETDTQYF. The DNA for the CDR3 is TGCGCCAGCAGCTTGGGGGGGCGCGGGGAGACAGATACGCAGTATTTT.

The chain joins TRBV6-5 to TRBJ1-5, with D perhaps matching TRBD1 (5 bases). This CDR3 comprises 15 residues. V was trimmed by 5 bases and J by 4 bases, leaving 15 bases between them. Looked up from germline, CDR1 is MNHEY and CDR2 is SVGAGI. The CDR3 nucleotides are TGTGCCAGCAGTCCACAATGGGGGGTTAATCAGCCCCAGCATTTT. This gives the protein CASSPQWGVNQPQHF.

The chain couples TRBV5-1 to TRBJ2-3; D assignment may be TRBD1 or TRBD2 (6 bases each). Germline assignment: CDR1 SGHRS and CDR2 YFSETQ. V was pared by 4 bases and J by 0 bases, with 15 bases between. This CDR3 region has 16 residues. The CDR3 here is CASSTGGQRSTDTQYF. In DNA, the CDR3 is TGCGCCAGCAGCACCGGGGGCCAGCGGAGCACAGATACGCAGTATTTT.

J is TRBJ2-7 and V is TRBV3-1 (or the pseudogene TRBV3-2); D not certain. V shed 5 bases and J shed 1 base, with 9 bases lying between them. The CDR3 is 13 residues long. Germline CDR1 and CDR2: LGHDT and YNNKEL (reference sequence). Here the CDR3 reads CASSNSVSYEQYF. CDR3 sequence (DNA): TGTGCCAGCAGCAACTCGGTTTCCTACGAGCAGTACTTC.

The chain employs TRBV5-5 and TRBJ1-4, with D hard to call. V was pared by 0 bases and J by 10 bases, with 19 bases between. CDR3 size: 16 residues. CDR1 and CDR2 from the germline V gene are SGHKS and YYEKEE (reference sequence). The CDR3 nucleotides read TGTGCCAGCAGCTTGGCCGGTTTTGACACCGATAGAAAACTGTTTTTT. Translation: CASSLAGFDTDRKLFF.

This clone was picked up a small number of times. The gene calls are TRBV12-3 or TRBV12-4 and TRBJ1-1; 7 nucleotides align to TRBD1. The CDR3 totals 13 residues. Trimming cost V 6 bases and J 6 bases; bases outside gene matches: 7. The CDR3 bases are TGTGCCAGCAGGTCGACAGGGCTGGCTGAAGCTTTCTTT. This encodes CASRSTGLAEAFF.

The chain links TRBV9 to TRBJ2-2, with D perhaps TRBD2 (5 bases). The CDR3 is 16 amino acids. The V gene's germline CDR1 is SGDLS and CDR2 YYNGEE. V was trimmed by 3 bases and J by 1 base, leaving 13 bases between them. The CDR3 region has the DNA TGTGCCAGCAGCGCGAGAGGTGGGAGGAACACCGGGGAGCTGTTTTTT. Translating gives CASSARGGRNTGELFF.

The rearrangement links TRBV29-1 to TRBJ1-1; 8 positions agree with TRBD1. This CDR3 has 13 amino acids. CDR1 and CDR2 from the germline V gene are SQVTM and ANQGSEA. Losses at the gene ends were 3 bases for V and 3 bases for J; bases not matched to a gene: 3. This CDR3 reads CSVEDRDDTEAFF. CDR3 DNA sequence: TGCAGCGTTGAGGACAGGGATGACACTGAAGCTTTCTTT.

The rearrangement joins TRBV6-5 to TRBJ1-2; tentative D call: TRBD1 (5 bases). V was trimmed by 6 bases and J by 1 base, leaving 9 bases between them. CDR3 length equals 13 residues. Per the germline V gene, CDR1 is MNHEY and CDR2 is SVGAGI. In DNA, the CDR3 is TGTGCCAGCAGCCACCAGGGTAACTATGGCTACACCTTC. This sequence encodes CASSHQGNYGYTF.

V gene TRBV27 combines with J gene TRBJ2-7, with a weak D call TRBD2 (7 bases). V lost 5 bases to trimming and J lost 12 bases, with 20 bases between them. CDR3 length: 13 amino acids. CDR1 and CDR2 from the germline V gene are MNHEY and SMNVEV (reference sequence). CDR3 region: CASSHAQGGTWYF. As DNA, the CDR3 is TGTGCCAGCAGTCACGCACAGGGAGGGACTTGGTACTTC.

The chain couples TRBV6-5 to TRBJ2-1; tentatively, D is TRBD1 or TRBD2 (5 bases each). The CDR3 is 15 amino acids. Deletions cut 5 bases from V and 3 bases from J, with 14 bases between. The V gene's germline CDR1 is MNHEY and CDR2 SVGAGI. DNA of the CDR3: TGTGCCAGCAGTCTAACGGGGACCATCTACAATGAGCAGTTCTTC. It translates to CASSLTGTIYNEQFF.

J is TRBJ1-5 and V is TRBV7-9; TRBD1 matches 8 bases. Trimming removed 7 bases from V and 6 bases from J; junction bases left unmatched: 8. The CDR3 consists of 14 residues. In germline, CDR1 is SEHNR, CDR2 FQNEAQ (reference sequence). CDR3 region: CASNSDRVGQPQHF. The CDR3 nucleotides are TGTGCCAGCAACTCGGACAGGGTAGGTCAGCCCCAGCATTTT.

The rearrangement joins TRBV5-1 to TRBJ2-3; TRBD1 might be the D (6 bases). The CDR3 runs 14 residues. V dropped 4 bases and J dropped 0 bases, with 9 bases sitting between them. CDR1 is SGHRS and CDR2 is YFSETQ in the germline V gene. CDR3 loop: CASSTDSSTDTQYF. Written as DNA, the CDR3 is TGCGCCAGCAGCACGGACAGCAGCACAGATACGCAGTATTTT.

The chain has TRBV11-2 and TRBJ2-1; D ambiguous. This CDR3 contains 14 residues. Germline V gives CDR1 SGHAT, CDR2 FQNNGV. Trimming removed 3 bases from V and 0 bases from J, with 6 bases in between. The DNA of the CDR3 is TGTGCCAGCAGCTTGGGCCTCTCCTACAATGAGCAGTTCTTC. It codes for CASSLGLSYNEQFF.

The chain uses TRBV7-3 and TRBJ2-2, with D possibly being TRBD2 (6 bases). Germline CDR1 and CDR2: SGHTA and FQGTGA. This CDR3 comprises 12 residues. Trimming took off 8 bases at V and 6 bases at J, with 10 bases between the two ends. The DNA of the CDR3 is TGTGCCAGCGGGGGGTACGCCGGGGAGCTGTTTTTT. Its translation: CASGGYAGELFF.

This clone was counted between two and nine times. The chain recombines TRBV7-6 with TRBJ2-5, with 11 bases aligning to TRBD2. Germline CDR1 is SGHVS and CDR2 is FNYEAQ. The CDR3 totals 15 residues. Trimming at V came to 4 bases and at J to 1 base, leaving 2 bases not matched to a gene. DNA for the CDR3: TGTGCCAGCAGCTCCCTAGCGGGGGGCCAAGAGACCCAGTACTTC. Amino acid sequence: CASSSLAGGQETQYF.